One and the same sample provided the 28 T cell receptor beta chains below, sequenced in a study of T cells in localized non-small cell lung cancer. Method: immunoSEQ multiplex PCR; TCRdb's copy keeps in-frame clones and lacks some. The sample shows around 2,800 clones, 20% to 30% of them seen only once. The specimen was normal lung tissue next to the tumor, collected before any cancer treatment. All receptors derive from a male donor at least 60 years old with stage II lung adenocarcinoma.

This clone is classed as medium-sized. The chain combines TRBV9 with TRBJ2-4, with TRBD1 matching over 7 bases. Germline CDR1 and CDR2: SGDLS and YYNGEE. This CDR3 is 13 amino acids long. After removal of 5 bases from V and 10 bases from J, the junction contained 9 bases not matched to a gene. The CDR3 here is CASRRDSQGIQYF. In DNA form, the CDR3 reads TGTGCCAGCAGGAGGGACAGCCAGGGGATTCAGTACTTC.

The chain has TRBV28 and TRBJ2-1, with 9 bases that match TRBD1. V shed 1 base, J shed 5 bases, and the junction held 9 bases outside the gene matches. CDR1 is MDHEN and CDR2 is SYDVKM in the germline V gene. The CDR3 is made up of 17 amino acids. CDR3 residues: CASSLLVWDRDHNEQFF. The CDR3 DNA follows: TGTGCCAGCAGTTTATTAGTTTGGGACAGGGACCACAATGAGCAGTTCTTC.

This clone was detected once. The CDR3 sequence is CASSPQTENNSPLHF. CDR3 coding DNA: TGTGCCAGCTCACCACAGACAGAGAATAATTCACCCCTCCACTTT. V usage is TRBV18 and J usage is TRBJ1-6, with a weak D call TRBD1 (5 bases). Trimming took 1 base from V and 5 from J, leaving 9 bases between them. The CDR3 has 15 amino acids. Germline CDR1 and CDR2: KGHSH and LQKENI.

Only a few counts were recorded for this clone. The chain couples TRBV6-8 to TRBJ1-5; D may be TRBD1 (5 bases). Germline CDR1 MNHGY, CDR2 SAAAGT. Trimming removed 7 bases from V and 4 bases from J, with 14 bases in between. The CDR3 spans 14 residues. In DNA, the CDR3 is TGTGCCAGCACCGGTGGGCAGGGTAATCAGCCCCAGCATTTT. It specifies CASTGGQGNQPQHF.

The chain has TRBV28 and TRBJ2-7; the match to TRBD1 covers 9 bases. This CDR3 is 16 amino acids long. Germline V gives CDR1 MDHEN, CDR2 SYDVKM. V was clipped by 5 bases and J by 1 base; unmatched bases: 9. DNA of the CDR3: TGTGCCAGCAGTGCCCCATGGGGACAGGGTTCCTACGAGCAGTACTTC. Translated, it gives CASSAPWGQGSYEQYF.

The V call is TRBV10-2, the J call TRBJ1-1, with D possibly being TRBD1 (5 bases). CDR3 size: 14 residues. Trimming stripped 2 bases from V and 4 bases from J, with 11 bases between. In germline, CDR1 is WSHSY, CDR2 SAAADI. CDR3 amino acids: CASSEVLGGTEAFF. The CDR3 DNA sequence: TGCGCCAGCAGTGAGGTCCTCGGGGGCACTGAAGCTTTCTTT.

V is TRBV28 and J is TRBJ1-2; no firm D call. The V end was cut by 5 bases, the J end by 2 bases, with 9 bases between. Germline loops: CDR1 MDHEN, CDR2 SYDVKM. This CDR3 has 13 amino acids. The CDR3 reads CASSPHNNYGYTF. The CDR3 nucleotides are TGTGCCAGCAGTCCCCATAACAACTATGGCTACACCTTC.

This clone turned up a few times. The V gene is TRBV11-3, the J gene TRBJ1-3; 9 bases align to TRBD1. Germline V gene sequence: CDR1 SGHNT, CDR2 YENEEA. J gave up 4 bases and V 6 bases, and 4 bases lay outside the gene matches. The CDR3 length is 14 residues. The CDR3 reads CASSSTGGGNTIYF. The CDR3 DNA is TGTGCCAGCAGTTCGACAGGGGGGGGAAACACCATATATTTT.

Relative to its sample, this clone is medium-sized. This rearrangement joins TRBV6-8 to TRBJ2-1; 11 bases agree with TRBD2. Germline values: CDR1 MNHGY, CDR2 SAAAGT. This CDR3 has 14 residues. The V gene end was trimmed by 5 bases and the J gene end by 10 bases; junction bases not matched to a gene: 7. The CDR3 protein is CASSRLAGGKEQFF. CDR3 nucleotides: TGTGCCAGCAGTCGGCTAGCGGGAGGAAAAGAGCAGTTCTTC.

Judged by abundance, this clone is large (0.1 to 1%). The chain carries TRBV12-2 and TRBJ2-1; TRBD1 reflects the table's D call only, with no check against the DNA. TRBV12-2 is assigned pseudogene status. There are 16 residues in the CDR3. The CDR3 reads CASRLARTPDSGEQFF. The CDR3 region has the DNA TGTGCAAGTCGCTTAGCGAGGACCCCGGACAGTGGTGAGCAGTTCTTC.

The table lists this clone with a few counts. The chain has TRBV11-3 and TRBJ2-3, with 7 bases matching TRBD2. The germline CDR1 and CDR2 sequences are SGHNT and YENEEA. CDR3 length equals 17 residues. V lost 4 bases to trimming and J lost 3 bases; unmatched junction nucleotides: 13. CDR3 in DNA: TGTGCCAGCAGCTCCCCAAAGGCTAGCGGCTCTACAGATACGCAGTATTTT. The encoded protein is CASSSPKASGSTDTQYF.

The chain employs TRBV14 and TRBJ2-1; TRBD2 matches 10 bases. The CDR3 length is 17 residues. From germline, CDR1 is SGHDN and CDR2 FVKESK. Trimming cost V 4 bases and J 5 bases; bases outside gene matches: 11. The chain's CDR3 is CASSLRRTSGMNNEQFF. CDR3 nucleotides: TGTGCCAGCAGCCTTCGTCGGACTAGCGGAATGAACAATGAGCAGTTCTTC.

J is TRBJ1-4 and V is TRBV19, with D possibly matching TRBD1 (6 bases). CDR1 is LNHDA and CDR2 is SQIVND in the germline V gene (reference sequence). The V and J ends lost 7 bases and 7 bases respectively, with 28 bases between them. The CDR3 is made up of 18 amino acids. The CDR3 spells CASTGARQGKDGTEKLFF. CDR3 nucleotide sequence: TGTGCCAGTACCGGAGCGCGGCAGGGGAAAGACGGGACTGAAAAACTGTTTTTT.

V usage is TRBV6-8 and J usage is TRBJ1-2; TRBD1 aligns across 9 bases. With 5 bases clipped from V and 7 bases from J, the junction kept 8 bases outside the gene matches. CDR1 MNHGY and CDR2 SAAAGT come from the germline V gene. CDR3 size: 14 residues. In nucleotides, the CDR3 is TGTGCCAGCAGTGACGGACAGGGGCGAGTTGGCTACACCTTC. Its translation is CASSDGQGRVGYTF.

The chain carries TRBV29-1 and TRBJ2-1; D is uncertain. The germline CDR1 and CDR2 sequences are SQVTM and ANQGSEA. The V gene lost 0 bases and the J gene lost 3 bases, with 6 bases spanning the gap. This CDR3 region has 13 residues. The DNA of the CDR3 is TGCAGCGTTGAAGAGAACGGCTACAATGAGCAGTTCTTC. Translated: CSVEENGYNEQFF.

V is TRBV18 and J is TRBJ1-1; 9 positions agree with TRBD1. This CDR3 has 14 residues. The ends lost 3 bases at V and 6 bases at J; junction bases unmatched: 5. CDR1 is KGHSH, CDR2 LQKENI, per germline. CDR3 nucleotide sequence: TGTGCCAGCTCACCGGGACAGGGAATGGCTGAAGCTTTCTTT. Amino acids: CASSPGQGMAEAFF.

The chain carries TRBV7-6 and TRBJ1-2; D not certain. The length of the CDR3 is 17 residues. V was trimmed by 5 bases and J by 2 bases, leaving 21 bases between them. Germline CDR1 and CDR2: SGHVS and FNYEAQ. The CDR3 here is CASSQGLMSDRNYGYTF. The CDR3, as DNA: TGTGCCAGCAGCCAAGGTTTAATGTCTGATAGAAACTATGGCTACACCTTC.

CDR3 sequence: CASSYSKAQPQHF. As DNA, the CDR3 is TGTGCCAGCTCCTACAGCAAAGCCCAGCCCCAGCATTTT. V gene TRBV18 combines with J gene TRBJ1-5; D is unresolved. The CDR3 consists of 13 residues. Germline CDR1 KGHSH, CDR2 LQKENI. V gave up 6 bases and J gave up 7 bases, with 13 bases separating them.

By share, this clone counts as large. The chain carries TRBV15 and TRBJ1-4; TRBD1 matches at 9 bases. V lost 3 bases to trimming and J lost 10 bases; unmatched junction nucleotides: 12. The CDR3 loop spans 16 amino acids. The germline V gene encodes CDR1 LNHNV and CDR2 YYDKDF (reference sequence). CDR3 residues: CATSRPPGQGLRKLFF. The CDR3 region has the DNA TGTGCCACCAGCAGGCCCCCGGGACAGGGTTTGAGAAAACTGTTTTTT.

This clone has only a few counts. J is TRBJ2-5 and V is TRBV6-8, with 8 nucleotides matching TRBD2. Germline CDR1 is MNHGY and CDR2 is SAAAGT. The CDR3 has 15 residues. Trimming took 5 bases from V and 5 from J; bases not matched to a gene: 10. Written as DNA, the CDR3 is TGTGCCAGCAGTGTGGTAGCGGGGTCATGGGAGACCCAGTACTTC. It encodes CASSVVAGSWETQYF.

The chain recombines TRBV18 with TRBJ2-7, with 8 bases fitting TRBD2. The V segment lost 3 bases and the J segment 7 bases; nucleotides outside the gene matches: 8. The germline CDR1 and CDR2 sequences are KGHSH and LQKENI. The CDR3 sequence is 14 residues long. CDR3: CASSPRRGVEEQYF. CDR3 DNA: TGTGCCAGCTCACCCCGGCGGGGGGTGGAAGAGCAGTACTTC.

In this sample, this clone turned up many times. In DNA form, the CDR3 reads TGTGCCAGCAGCTTAGAGCGGGGGGAGGTTTGGATCCAGTACTTC. Its protein is CASSLERGEVWIQYF. The chain employs TRBV11-3 and TRBJ2-5; 8 bases agree with TRBD2. Germline assignment: CDR1 SGHNT and CDR2 YENEEA. V trimming: 0 bases; J trimming: 10 bases; junction bases outside the gene matches: 10. The CDR3 totals 15 residues.

The rearrangement links TRBV10-3 to TRBJ1-5; unclear D gene. CDR1 and CDR2 from the germline V gene are ENHRY and SYGVKD. Trimming stripped 7 bases from V and 4 bases from J, with 11 bases between. The CDR3 runs 13 residues. For the CDR3, the DNA is TGTGCCATCACTGTGGCCGCAAATCAGCCCCAGCATTTT. Protein: CAITVAANQPQHF.

The CDR3 spells CASSPSWEGLYEQYF. For the CDR3, the DNA is TGTGCCAGTAGCCCCTCGTGGGAGGGGTTGTACGAGCAGTACTTC. The chain combines TRBV19 with TRBJ2-7, with 7 bases identical to TRBD2. The CDR3 loop spans 15 amino acids. Trimming cost V 6 bases and J 4 bases; bases outside gene matches: 12. CDR1 is LNHDA, CDR2 SQIVND, per germline (reference sequence).

This clone was seen only a few times. The J gene is TRBJ1-3, the V gene TRBV28; D unclear. Germline V gives CDR1 MDHEN, CDR2 SYDVKM. V was clipped by 3 bases and J by 1 base, with 13 bases between them. The CDR3 is 16 amino acids. In DNA form, the CDR3 reads TGTGCCAGCAGTTTCCCGCCCGGATTATCTGGAAACACCATATATTTT. It encodes CASSFPPGLSGNTIYF.

This clone was counted between two and nine times. The chain uses TRBV11-3 and TRBJ2-6; unclear D gene. The germline V and J ends were trimmed by 5 bases and 0 bases, with 11 bases remaining between them. This CDR3 region has 16 residues. Germline V gives CDR1 SGHNT, CDR2 YENEEA. CDR3 DNA: TGTGCCAGCAGCCCGAAATTGGACTCTGGGGCCAACGTCCTGACTTTC. Translation: CASSPKLDSGANVLTF.

The rearrangement links TRBV19 to TRBJ2-1, with D perhaps TRBD1 (5 bases). The CDR3 loop spans 11 amino acids. Trimming cost V 7 bases and J 8 bases, with 9 bases left between them. Germline V gene sequence: CDR1 LNHDA, CDR2 SQIVND (reference sequence). CDR3 sequence reads: CASTIQDEQFF. In DNA, the CDR3 is TGTGCCAGTACCATACAGGATGAGCAGTTCTTC.

This clone occurred a few times. The J gene is TRBJ2-2, the V gene TRBV30; D not certain. The V end lost 5 bases, the J end lost 0 bases, and 16 bases lay between the germline ends. This CDR3 spans 16 amino acids. Germline loops: CDR1 GTSNPN, CDR2 SVGIG (reference sequence). DNA of the CDR3: TGTGCCTGGGGTGGTGGGCCGAGAGCGAACACCGGGGAGCTGTTTTTT. Translating gives CAWGGGPRANTGELFF.